What follows are 4 T cell receptor beta chains derived from one specimen sequenced in a study of blood T cell repertoires in COVID-19. Sequencing used immunoSEQ multiplex PCR; TCRdb keeps in-frame clones, though not all of them. Of approximately 490,000 clones in the sample, around 90% were seen once. The sample consisted of PBMCs or T cells enriched from blood (not recorded which). The receptors here all came from a young woman who had recovered from COVID-19.

The genes are TRBV2 and TRBJ1-1; no firm D call. There are 13 residues in the CDR3. Germline assignment: CDR1 SNHLY and CDR2 FYNNEI. V lost 0 bases to trimming and J lost 6 bases, with 8 bases between them. DNA of the CDR3: TGTGCCAGCAGTGAAGCAACGGGGTCTGAAGCTTTCTTT. Translation: CASSEATGSEAFF.

The genes are TRBV28 and TRBJ1-2; 11 bases agree with TRBD1. The CDR3 totals 16 residues. CDR1 is MDHEN, CDR2 SYDVKM, per germline. The V and J ends lost 6 bases and 7 bases, in that order; junction bases with no gene match: 13. CDR3 protein: CASRSTGTGGGGGYTF. DNA of the CDR3: TGTGCCAGCAGATCTACCGGGACAGGGGGAGGAGGTGGCTACACCTTC.

The chain combines TRBV30 with TRBJ1-6, with 7 nucleotides matching TRBD1. The CDR3 consists of 13 residues. From germline, CDR1 is GTSNPN and CDR2 SVGIG (reference sequence). V dropped 1 base and J dropped 9; count of bases not matched to a gene: 3. CDR3 DNA sequence: TGTGCCTGGAGTGGGCAGGGGGTTTCACCCCTCCACTTT. Amino acids: CAWSGQGVSPLHF.

The chain has TRBV3-1 (or the pseudogene TRBV3-2) and TRBJ1-1; D remains unclear. The CDR3 contains 14 residues. The V and J ends lost 1 base and 1 base respectively, with 7 bases between them. From germline, CDR1 is LGHDT and CDR2 YNNKEL (reference sequence). CDR3 bases: TGTGCCAGCAGCCAAGGGGCCGCGAACACTGAAGCTTTCTTT. This translates into CASSQGAANTEAFF.